The present TCR beta chain was sequenced within a study of spatial heterogeneity in lung cancer. At the level of the study: Follow-up PBMC samples were sequenced when available, at a median of about two years after resection.

The V segment lost 0 bases and the J segment 3 bases; nucleotides outside the gene matches: 7. The length of the CDR3 is 16 residues. The table lists this clonotype with a few counts. Each CDR3 protein gets one entry after TCRdb re-called the 5' RACE reads with MiXCR. The data contain some 110,000 distinct CDR3 sequences, over 9% of them singletons. The time point: blood at routine non-recurrence follow-up after resection. Frozen PBMC, nontumor lung or tumor provided whole RNA, which was sequenced unsorted. This receptor was taken from a male donor with early-stage non-small cell lung cancer. The V and J genes are TRBV12-3 or TRBV12-4 and TRBJ2-7, with 8 bases matching TRBD2. The sequences come from PBMCs, collected at follow-up. CDR3: CASSLAELAGSYEQYF. The CDR3 nucleotides are TGTGCCAGCAGTTTAGCGGAATTAGCGGGGAGCTACGAGCAGTACTTC.